These 25 T cell receptor beta chains came from one sample sequenced in a study of T-cell memory formation after mild COVID-19. Using its own MiXCR run on the 5' RACE reads, TCRdb lists one record per CDR3 protein. Seen here are fewer than 350,000 distinct CDR3 sequences, around 8% observed once, and the top ten hold around a fifth. The sequenced sample consisted of PBMCs or a T cell subset sorted from them (not recorded which). Receptor source: a man younger than 30 who had mild COVID-19 (a few samples of this study predate the infection). Cell type and time point are not known.

This clonotype was recorded at least ten times. J is TRBJ1-1 and V is TRBV7-2; possibly TRBD1 for D (5 bases). Germline loops: CDR1 SGHTA, CDR2 FQGNSA. With 5 bases removed from V and 7 bases from J, the gap between germline ends came to 17 bases. The CDR3 has 14 amino acids. The CDR3 DNA is TGTGCCAGCAGCCCCCACGGGGGGTATGGTGAAGCTTTCTTT. Its translation: CASSPHGGYGEAFF. The whole variable domain, filled in from reference TRBV7-2 and TRBJ1-1, reads GAGVSQSPSNKVTEKGKDVELRCDPISGHTALYWYRQSLGQGLEFLIYFQGNSAPDKSGLPSDRFSAERTGGSVSTLTIQRTQQEDSAVYLCASSPHGGYGEAFFGQGTRLTVV.

This clonotype was counted ten times or more. V gene TRBV4-3 combines with J gene TRBJ1-4, with 7 nucleotides matching TRBD1. This CDR3 is built from 18 residues. The germline V gene encodes CDR1 LGHNA and CDR2 YSLEER. Trimming cost V 5 bases and J 0 bases; bases outside gene matches: 12. The CDR3 DNA is TGCGCCAGCAGCGCCGGGACAGTTACGGGGTCAACTAATGAAAAACTGTTTTTT. Its translation is CASSAGTVTGSTNEKLFF.

This clonotype has more than one count but fewer than ten. The rearrangement uses TRBV6-5 and TRBJ1-1, with 7 bases that match TRBD1. This CDR3 is built from 14 residues. The germline V gene has CDR1 MNHEY and CDR2 SVGAGI. Germline trimming cut 2 bases from V and 6 bases from J; bases unmatched to any gene: 6. The CDR3 loop is CASSYGDRDAEAFF. CDR3 sequence (DNA): TGTGCCAGCAGTTACGGCGACAGGGACGCTGAAGCTTTCTTT.

This clonotype was seen a few times. The chain joins TRBV11-1 to TRBJ2-1, with 9 bases fitting TRBD2. V was pared by 2 bases and J by 3 bases, with 2 bases of the junction left unmatched. The germline gives CDR1 SGHAT, CDR2 FQDESV (reference sequence). This CDR3 has 15 residues. The CDR3 region has the DNA TGTGCCAGCAGCTTACGACTAGCGGTCTACAATGAGCAGTTCTTC. This gives the protein CASSLRLAVYNEQFF.

This chain uses TRBV11-2 with TRBJ1-6; 8 positions agree with TRBD1. Germline CDR1 and CDR2: SGHAT and FQNNGV. V lost 1 base to trimming and J lost 10 bases; unmatched junction nucleotides: 6. The length of the CDR3 is 15 residues. CDR3 coding DNA: TGTGCCAGCAGCTTAGGCCCAGGGGGCAAGTCACCCCTCCACTTT. Protein sequence: CASSLGPGGKSPLHF.

This clonotype has only a few counts. The chain links TRBV24-1 to TRBJ2-3, with 7 bases identical to TRBD1. Germline V lookup: CDR1 KGHDR, CDR2 SFDVKD. Unmatched junction bases numbered 4, after V lost 3 bases and J lost 2 bases. The CDR3 is 15 residues long. CDR3 loop: CATSDRDRITDTQYF. The CDR3 bases are TGTGCCACCAGTGATCGGGACAGAATCACAGATACGCAGTATTTT.

This clonotype was seen a handful of times. V and J are TRBV20-1 and TRBJ2-7; 7 bases fit TRBD1. The CDR3 length is 13 residues. CDR1 and CDR2 (germline): DFQATT, SNEGSKA (reference sequence). V lost 8 bases to trimming and J lost 3 bases; unmatched junction nucleotides: 10. The CDR3 region has the DNA TGCAGTACATATGGGACAGACGGCTACGAGCAGTACTTC. It yields the protein CSTYGTDGYEQYF.

This clonotype appeared a few times. The CDR3 protein is CASSGRLAGETQYF. In DNA, the CDR3 is TGTGCCAGCAGCGGCCGACTAGCCGGGGAGACCCAGTACTTC. The rearrangement joins TRBV7-9 to TRBJ2-5; 7 positions match TRBD2. J lost 5 bases, V lost 5 bases, and 8 bases had no gene match. The CDR3 consists of 14 residues. Germline-derived CDR1 and CDR2 are SEHNR and FQNEAQ (reference sequence).

The chain uses TRBV5-5 and TRBJ1-1, with D possibly matching TRBD1 (5 bases). This CDR3 comprises 15 residues. Trimming stripped 5 bases from V and 4 bases from J, with 18 bases between. Germline V gene lookup returns CDR1 SGHKS and CDR2 YYEKEE (reference sequence). In nucleotides, the CDR3 is TGTGCCAGCAGTTATGGCCCGACTGGGGGCACTGAAGCTTTCTTT. It yields the protein CASSYGPTGGTEAFF.

The genes are TRBV29-1 and TRBJ1-2; the D gene is possibly TRBD1 (5 bases). From germline, CDR1 is SQVTM and CDR2 ANQGSEA. This CDR3 is 11 amino acids long. V gave up 1 base and J gave up 7 bases, with 7 bases separating them. CDR3 nucleotide sequence: TGCAGCGTTGAAGTCCAGGGTGGCTACACCTTC. It codes for CSVEVQGGYTF. The entire variable domain, with the rest obtained from reference TRBV29-1 and TRBJ1-2, is as follows: SAVISQKPSRDICQRGTSLTIQCQVDSQVTMMFWYRQQPGQSLTLIATANQGSEATYESGFVIDKFPISRPNLTFSTLTVSNMSPEDSSIYLCSVEVQGGYTFGSGTRLTVV.

This clonotype was detected ten times or more. The chain uses TRBV4-1 and TRBJ1-4; 9 bases match TRBD1. The germline V gene encodes CDR1 MGHRA and CDR2 YSYEKL. V gave up 2 bases and J gave up 8 bases; unmatched junction bases: 6. The CDR3 has 15 residues. The CDR3 DNA sequence: TGCGCCAGCAGCCAATTGCTCGGACAGGGGGAAAAACTGTTTTTT. It specifies CASSQLLGQGEKLFF.

This clonotype was observed a handful of times. The chain recombines TRBV7-3 with TRBJ2-1; 8 bases match TRBD2. The CDR3 is made up of 15 amino acids. Germline V gene lookup returns CDR1 SGHTA and CDR2 FQGTGA. The ends lost 6 bases at V and 2 bases at J; junction bases unmatched: 6. CDR3 protein: CASRATSEPYNEQFF. CDR3 DNA: TGTGCCAGCAGGGCGACTAGCGAGCCCTACAATGAGCAGTTCTTC. Full variable domain (outside the CDR3, taken from reference TRBV7-3 and TRBJ2-1): GAGVSQTPSNKVTEKGKYVELRCDPISGHTALYWYRQSLGQGPEFLIYFQGTGAADDSGLPNDRFFAVRPEGSVSTLKIQRTERGDSAVYLCASRATSEPYNEQFFGPGTRLTVL.

This clonotype was counted ten times or more. This chain joins TRBV18 and TRBJ2-1; D remains unclear. The germline V and J ends were trimmed by 1 base and 10 bases, with 14 bases remaining between them. The CDR3 covers 14 residues. Germline CDR1 and CDR2: KGHSH and LQKENI. The CDR3 DNA is TGTGCCAGCTCACCACAGGAGACTGGCGCCGAGCAGTTCTTC. Amino acid sequence: CASSPQETGAEQFF.

The sample holds a few counts of this clonotype. This sequence joins TRBV4-3 and TRBJ2-2; D remains unclear. This CDR3 is 14 amino acids long. CDR1 LGHNA and CDR2 YSLEER come from the germline V gene. V lost 1 base, J lost 5 bases, and 8 bases lay in between. The CDR3 DNA reads as TGCGCCAGCAGCCAAGGTTCCCGAACCGGGGAGCTGTTTTTT. It is translated as CASSQGSRTGELFF.

The table lists this clonotype with many counts. V is TRBV6-2 or TRBV6-3 and J is TRBJ2-1, with 10 positions matching TRBD1. This CDR3 is built from 15 residues. Germline V gene lookup returns CDR1 MNHEY and CDR2 SVGEGT. Trimming cost V 7 bases and J 5 bases; bases outside gene matches: 8. The CDR3 protein is CASNKRTGGNNEQFF. The CDR3 DNA sequence: TGTGCCAGCAATAAAAGGACAGGGGGTAACAATGAGCAGTTCTTC.

The chain joins TRBV5-1 to TRBJ2-1; 10 bases match TRBD1. The germline CDR1 and CDR2 sequences are SGHRS and YFSETQ. J gave up 9 bases and V 7 bases, and 10 bases lay outside the gene matches. There are 14 residues in the CDR3. This chain's CDR3 is CASGWTGGSGEQFF. The CDR3 nucleotides read TGCGCCAGCGGATGGACAGGGGGTTCTGGTGAGCAGTTCTTC.

This chain connects TRBV14 to TRBJ2-3; 10 bases align to TRBD2. CDR1 and CDR2 (germline): SGHDN, FVKESK. The CDR3 has 15 residues. The junction had 9 bases not matched to a gene; V was cut back by 6 bases and J by 6 bases. CDR3 loop: CASRTAGGPRDTQYF. The DNA of the CDR3 is TGTGCCAGCAGGACAGCGGGGGGGCCTCGCGATACGCAGTATTTT.

V gene TRBV19 combines with J gene TRBJ1-1; 12 nucleotides line up with TRBD1. CDR3 length: 18 residues. After removal of 3 bases from V and 4 bases from J, the junction contained 12 bases not matched to a gene. From germline, CDR1 is LNHDA and CDR2 SQIVND (reference sequence). The CDR3 DNA reads TGTGCCAGTAGTATTCGTCGGGACAGGGGGCAGCGGGTCACTGAAGCTTTCTTT. Its translation: CASSIRRDRGQRVTEAFF.

This clonotype was detected ten times or more. J is TRBJ2-3 and V is TRBV5-6; 14 nucleotides line up with TRBD2. With V trimmed by 0 bases and J by 3 bases, 6 bases remained unmatched. Germline CDR1 SGHDT, CDR2 YYEEEE. This CDR3 is built from 18 residues. The CDR3, as DNA: TGTGCCAGCAGCTTGGGACTAGCGGGGGGGCTTGGGACAGATACGCAGTATTTT. Protein sequence: CASSLGLAGGLGTDTQYF.

This clonotype was counted only a few times. The chain employs TRBV4-1 and TRBJ2-3; D might be TRBD2 (7 bases). The V gene lost 3 bases and the J gene lost 6 bases, with 16 bases spanning the gap. The germline V gene encodes CDR1 MGHRA and CDR2 YSYEKL. The CDR3 has 15 amino acids. The CDR3 region has the DNA TGCGCCAGCAGCCATGGGGGGGCCGGGAAGGATACGCAGTATTTT. Its protein product is CASSHGGAGKDTQYF.

This clonotype was found many times. The CDR3 bases are TGCGCCAGCAGCCAAGTTCCGCAGCAAGAGACCCAGTACTTC. This translates into CASSQVPQQETQYF. The chain uses TRBV4-1 and TRBJ2-5; D gene unclear. The CDR3 consists of 14 residues. The germline V gene encodes CDR1 MGHRA and CDR2 YSYEKL. Trimming cost V 1 base and J 2 bases, with 8 bases left between them.

V usage is TRBV24-1 and J usage is TRBJ2-3, with 7 nucleotides matching TRBD1. V was clipped by 9 bases and J by 0 bases; unmatched bases: 5. Looked up from germline, CDR1 is KGHDR and CDR2 is SFDVKD. The CDR3 consists of 14 residues. CDR3 coding DNA: TGTGCCACCGCCGACAGGGCGAGCACAGATACGCAGTATTTT. This sequence encodes CATADRASTDTQYF.

This clonotype was picked up many times. This chain uses TRBV7-3 with TRBJ2-2, with 10 positions matching TRBD1. The CDR3 contains 16 residues. Germline CDR1 is SGHTA and CDR2 is FQGTGA. Germline trimming cut 6 bases from V and 5 bases from J; bases unmatched to any gene: 9. The CDR3 here is CASRGAGTGETGELFF. The CDR3 bases are TGTGCCAGCAGGGGTGCCGGGACAGGGGAAACCGGGGAGCTGTTTTTT.

The V and J genes are TRBV28 and TRBJ2-7; a possible D gene is TRBD2 (5 bases). CDR3 length: 15 residues. V lost 6 bases, J lost 5 bases, and 20 bases lay in between. Germline-derived CDR1 and CDR2 are MDHEN and SYDVKM. CDR3 region: CASSSPGSGTDEQYV. For the CDR3, the DNA is TGTGCCAGCAGCAGCCCGGGATCCGGTACGGACGAGCAGTACGTC.

This clonotype has only a few counts. This chain uses TRBV9 with TRBJ2-3; 9 bases align to TRBD2. Germline CDR1 and CDR2: SGDLS and YYNGEE. The CDR3 contains 16 residues. The J segment lost 6 bases and the V segment lost 4 bases, leaving 12 bases of the junction unmatched. The CDR3 region is CASSPAHRGGADTQYF. CDR3 sequence (DNA): TGTGCCAGCAGCCCTGCTCACCGCGGGGGGGCGGATACGCAGTATTTT.